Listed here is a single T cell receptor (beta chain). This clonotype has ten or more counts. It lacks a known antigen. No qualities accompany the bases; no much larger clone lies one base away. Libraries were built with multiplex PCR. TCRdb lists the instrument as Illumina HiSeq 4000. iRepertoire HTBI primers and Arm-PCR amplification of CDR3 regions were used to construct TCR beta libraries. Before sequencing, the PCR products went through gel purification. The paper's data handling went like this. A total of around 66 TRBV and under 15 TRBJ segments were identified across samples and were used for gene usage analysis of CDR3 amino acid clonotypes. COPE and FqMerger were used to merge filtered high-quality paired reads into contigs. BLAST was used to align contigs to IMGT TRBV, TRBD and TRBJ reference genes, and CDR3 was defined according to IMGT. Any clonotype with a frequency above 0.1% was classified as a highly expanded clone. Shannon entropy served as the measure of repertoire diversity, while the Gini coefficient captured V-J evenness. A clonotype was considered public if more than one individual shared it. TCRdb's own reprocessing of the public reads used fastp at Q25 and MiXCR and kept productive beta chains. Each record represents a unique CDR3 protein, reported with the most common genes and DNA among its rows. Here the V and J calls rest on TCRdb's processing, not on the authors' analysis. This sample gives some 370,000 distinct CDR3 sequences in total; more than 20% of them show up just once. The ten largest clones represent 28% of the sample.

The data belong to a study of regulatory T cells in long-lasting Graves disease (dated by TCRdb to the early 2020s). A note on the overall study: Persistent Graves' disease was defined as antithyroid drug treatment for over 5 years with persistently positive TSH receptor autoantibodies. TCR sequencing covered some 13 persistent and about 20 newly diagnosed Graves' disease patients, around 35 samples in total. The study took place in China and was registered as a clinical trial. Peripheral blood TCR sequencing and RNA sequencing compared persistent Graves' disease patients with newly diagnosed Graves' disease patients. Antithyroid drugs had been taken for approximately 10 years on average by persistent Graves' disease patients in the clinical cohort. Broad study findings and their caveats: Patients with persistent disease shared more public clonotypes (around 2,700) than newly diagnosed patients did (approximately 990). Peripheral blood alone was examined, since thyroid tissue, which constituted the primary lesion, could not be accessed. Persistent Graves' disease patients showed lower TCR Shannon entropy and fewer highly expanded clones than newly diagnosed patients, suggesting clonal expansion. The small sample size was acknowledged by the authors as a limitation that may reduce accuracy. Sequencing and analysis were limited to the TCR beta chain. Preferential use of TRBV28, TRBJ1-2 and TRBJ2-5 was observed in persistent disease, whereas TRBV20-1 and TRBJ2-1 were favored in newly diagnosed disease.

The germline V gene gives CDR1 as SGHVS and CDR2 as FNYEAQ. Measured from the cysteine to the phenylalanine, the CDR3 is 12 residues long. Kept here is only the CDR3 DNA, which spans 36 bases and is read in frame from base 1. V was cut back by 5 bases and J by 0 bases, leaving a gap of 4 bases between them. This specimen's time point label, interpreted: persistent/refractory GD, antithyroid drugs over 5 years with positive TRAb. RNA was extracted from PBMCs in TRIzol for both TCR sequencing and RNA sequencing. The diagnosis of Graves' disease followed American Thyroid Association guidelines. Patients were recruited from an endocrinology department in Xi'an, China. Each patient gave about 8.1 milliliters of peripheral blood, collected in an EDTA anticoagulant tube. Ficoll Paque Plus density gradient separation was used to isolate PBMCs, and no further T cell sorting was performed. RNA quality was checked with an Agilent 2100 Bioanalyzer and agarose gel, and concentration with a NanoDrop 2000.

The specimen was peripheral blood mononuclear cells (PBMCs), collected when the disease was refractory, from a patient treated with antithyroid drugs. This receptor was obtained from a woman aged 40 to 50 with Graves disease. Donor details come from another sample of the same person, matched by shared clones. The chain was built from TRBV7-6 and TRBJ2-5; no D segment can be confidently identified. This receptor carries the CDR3 CASSTHQETQYF. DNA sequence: TGTGCCAGCAGCACACACCAAGAGACCCAGTACTTC.